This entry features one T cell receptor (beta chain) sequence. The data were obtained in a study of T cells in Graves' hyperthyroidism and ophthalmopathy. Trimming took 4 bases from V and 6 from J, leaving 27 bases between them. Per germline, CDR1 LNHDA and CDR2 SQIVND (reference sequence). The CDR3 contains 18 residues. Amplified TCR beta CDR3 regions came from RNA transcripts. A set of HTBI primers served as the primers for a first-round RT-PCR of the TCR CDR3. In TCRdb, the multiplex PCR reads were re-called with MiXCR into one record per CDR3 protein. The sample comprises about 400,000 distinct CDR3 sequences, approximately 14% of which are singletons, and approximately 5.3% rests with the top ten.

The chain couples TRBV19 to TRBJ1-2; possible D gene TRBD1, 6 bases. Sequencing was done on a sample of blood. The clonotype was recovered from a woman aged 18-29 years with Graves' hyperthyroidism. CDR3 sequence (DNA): TGTGCCAGTAGTACAATTTTTCGGGGGCAGGCCCAGTCGCATGGCTACACCTTC. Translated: CASSTIFRGQAQSHGYTF.